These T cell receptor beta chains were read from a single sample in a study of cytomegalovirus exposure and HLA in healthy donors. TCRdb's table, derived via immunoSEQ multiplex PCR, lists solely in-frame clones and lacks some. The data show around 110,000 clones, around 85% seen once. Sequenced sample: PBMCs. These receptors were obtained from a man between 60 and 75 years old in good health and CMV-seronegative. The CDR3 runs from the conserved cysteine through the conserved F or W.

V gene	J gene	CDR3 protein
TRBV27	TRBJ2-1	CASSSDDYSYNEQFF
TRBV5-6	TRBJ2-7	CASSWDRGGYEQYF
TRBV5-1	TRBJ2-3	CASSLGEPTDTQYF
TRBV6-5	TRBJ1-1	CASSYSSQNTEAFF
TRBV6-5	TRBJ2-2	CASSYEGARNTGELFF
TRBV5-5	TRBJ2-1	CASSSRLAGGNEQFF
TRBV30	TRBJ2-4	CAWRDRGYIQYF
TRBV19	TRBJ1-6	CASTSQRGYNSPLHF
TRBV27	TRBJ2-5	CASTYQETQYF
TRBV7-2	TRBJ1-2	CASTVMGSFYGYTF
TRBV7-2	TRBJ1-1	CASSLKGQGVVKTEAFF
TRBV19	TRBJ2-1	CASSNPAGGRQYPFF
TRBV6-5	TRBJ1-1	CASSRGPEAFF
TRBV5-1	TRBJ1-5	CASSLSGNQPQHF
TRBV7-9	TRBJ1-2	CASSLGVQRGEGYTF
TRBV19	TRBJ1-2	CASLENRGPNYGYTF
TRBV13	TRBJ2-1	CASRPLSSSYNEQFF
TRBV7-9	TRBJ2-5	CASSLTSVRKTQYF
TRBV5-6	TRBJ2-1	CASSSSYAVYYEQFF
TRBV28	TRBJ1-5	CASFGRGISIKTQHF
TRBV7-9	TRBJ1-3	CASSPRAGTGGSGNTIYF
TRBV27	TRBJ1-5	CASSPKRGQGDQPQHF
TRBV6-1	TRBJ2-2	CVSSERAGELFF
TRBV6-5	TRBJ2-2	CASSYSIPGNTGELFF
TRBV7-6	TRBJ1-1	CASSPRPGRVGDTEAFF
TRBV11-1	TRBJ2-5	CASSPGLTKETQYF
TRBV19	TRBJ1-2	CASSISGTGSYTF
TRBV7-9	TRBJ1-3	CASSLFNRNTIYF
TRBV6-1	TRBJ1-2	CASSQGHGYTF
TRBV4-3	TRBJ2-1	CASSPAEDSNEQFF
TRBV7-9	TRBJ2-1	CASSHRDTYNEQFF
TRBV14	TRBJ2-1	CASSPSHRGLSYNEQFF
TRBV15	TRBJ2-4	CATSSREGLAKNIQYF
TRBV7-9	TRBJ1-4	CASSLSEKLFF
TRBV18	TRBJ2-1	CASSPQTAGGVYEQFF
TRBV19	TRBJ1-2	CASSIRQNYGYTF
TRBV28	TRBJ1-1	CASSLLQGYEAFF
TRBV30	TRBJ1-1	CAWRRTPNTEAFF
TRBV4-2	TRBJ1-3	CASTPSGTGNTIYF
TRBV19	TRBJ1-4	CASTGDNEKLFF